This T cell receptor beta chain was found in a study of cytomegalovirus exposure and HLA in healthy donors. The study's findings and limits: Prior analysis indicated that the majority of TCR beta V segments exhibited productivity approximately 87% or approximately 30% of the time. There were about 160 TCR beta chains listed as cytomegalovirus-associated. Relative to the approximately 700-donor mean, N-insertions were reportedly fewer in an Asian-associated ancestry cluster in a later analysis.

This CDR3 has 13 residues. CDR1 and CDR2 (germline): SGDLS, YYNGEE. The trim removed 0 bases at V and 8 bases at J, leaving 4 bases unmatched. Amplification used 60 Vbeta primers and 13 Jbeta primers. Authors' processing steps: The count from a later analysis was 60 million to 85 million unique TCR beta chains, 9.5 million to 11 million of them shared. Only in-frame clones appear in the TCRdb table, and some are missing; sequencing was by immunoSEQ multiplex PCR. V, J and clone size reflect that table, while D and trimming were determined from the DNA. The sample lists 210,000 or so clones, around four fifths occurring once. Only one count was recorded for this clone. Its matching antigen is unknown.

The material sequenced was PBMCs. The V gene is TRBV9, the J gene TRBJ1-2, with TRBD1 identical over 7 bases. This clonotype was sampled from a boy aged 5-17 years in good health and CMV-seronegative. CDR3 sequence reads: CASSVVVGGGYTF. The CDR3 bases are TGTGCCAGCAGCGTAGTTGTAGGGGGCGGCTACACCTTC. Drawing the rest from reference TRBV9 and TRBJ1-2, the complete variable domain is DSGVTQTPKHLITATGQRVTLRCSPRSGDLSVYWYQQSLDQGLQFLIQYYNGEERAKGNILERFSAQQFPDLHSELNLSSLELGDSALYFCASSVVVGGGYTFGSGTRLTVV.